This T cell receptor beta chain derives from a study of T cells in Graves' hyperthyroidism and ophthalmopathy. Points from the study as a whole: Through a model of 13 V-J features, ophthalmopathy was separated from stable hyperthyroidism. Before onset, by a median of approximately 5.9 months, the model predicted ophthalmopathy.

Researchers amplified the TCR beta CDR3 regions from RNA transcripts. The TCR CDR3 was amplified in a first-round RT-PCR using the HTBI primer set. Via MiXCR, TCRdb re-called the multiplex PCR reads, giving one row per CDR3 protein. The repertoire holds around 400,000 distinct CDR3 sequences, with roughly 14% as singletons. These patients, aged 18 to 65, had recently diagnosed hyperthyroidism lasting under 2 months. A few counts support this clonotype. Antigen unknown. Trimming removed 3 bases from V and 0 bases from J; junction bases left unmatched: 21. Germline V gives CDR1 LGHNA, CDR2 YSLEER. There are 21 residues in the CDR3.

The genes are TRBV4-3 and TRBJ2-3; 7 positions match TRBD2. The clonotype was recovered from a woman under 30 with Graves' hyperthyroidism that later progressed to Graves' ophthalmopathy. Sequencing was done on a sample of blood. The CDR3 loop is CASSHGVPAGVIVDSTDTQYF. The CDR3 nucleotides read TGCGCCAGCAGCCACGGGGTACCGGCGGGAGTAATTGTAGATAGCACAGATACGCAGTATTTT.